This T cell receptor beta chain stems from a study of blood T cell repertoires in COVID-19 (dated by TCRdb to 2018 to 2020). Looking at the study overall: Samples from collaborators originated in the United States, Italy and Spain and spanned both the acute and convalescent phases of COVID-19. The prospective study material was composed of cDNA or gDNA derived from T cells, B-cell-depleted T cells, or PBMCs. Deeply sampled blood TCRbeta repertoires from subjects exposed to, actively infected with, or recovered from COVID-19 were included in the dataset. The repertoires were released in a freely available public database meant as a resource for research on the immune response to SARS-CoV-2. Samples were obtained from the ongoing ImmuneRACE study (first 160 participants) and from over a thousand subjects provided by 6 global collaborators. Sample metadata almost always included a de-identified subject ID, COVID-19 status, age in years and sex. Where HLA class I and class II types were available, the types were taken from metadata supplied by the sample provider, not from assay-based typing.

General findings and caveats noted by the study authors: Clinical and demographic metadata were provided uncurated, with the amount varying by source and participant.

From its cysteine to its phenylalanine, the CDR3 spans 16 amino acids. The CDR3 DNA has 48 bases and is translated from base 1. From a lookup of the germline V gene (reference sequence), CDR1 and CDR2 are SGHKS and YYEKEE. The V end gives up 0 bases and the J end 8 bases, leaving 11 bases in the junction not matched to a gene. TCRbeta CDR3 regions were amplified from genomic DNA using the immunoSEQ Assay, a bias-controlled multiplex PCR. Per the original workflow: Within the assay, amplification of reference gene primers was used to estimate how many nucleated cells each sample contained. To quantify the absolute abundance of each unique TCRbeta CDR3 rearrangement, sequence reads were collapsed and filtered. For each sample, productive Simpson clonality was calculated as the square root of Simpson's diversity index over productive rearrangements. The table was pulled from immuneACCESS by TCRdb, which kept in-frame rearrangements only. Such tables lose some clones; where checked, under half of the loss comes from unresolved V genes, and the rest has no known cause. For V, J and clone size, that table is used; D and trimming come from the DNA. The sample table shows about 170,000 clones, and about 81% are seen once. The top ten constitute approximately 9.1% of the sample.

With regard to this clone: Which antigen it targets is not known. No base qualities exist here, and no much larger clone lies one base off it.

Whole blood was collected in K2EDTA tubes by collaborating institutions according to the institutions' own protocols. For TCRbeta analysis, collaborators shipped samples as frozen whole blood, isolated PBMCs, or DNA extracted from either of those sample types. The chain couples TRBV5-5 to TRBJ1-2, with TRBD1 identical over 9 junction bases. The receptor comes from a woman in her 70s with acute or convalescent COVID-19. The sequenced sample consisted of peripheral blood. The CDR3 protein is CASSLVTRDRDGGYTF. The bases are TGTGCCAGCAGCTTGGTAACGCGGGACAGGGACGGGGGCTACACCTTC.